A single sample is the source of the 24 T cell receptor beta chains below, sequenced in a study of T cells in Graves' hyperthyroidism and ophthalmopathy. It was RNA transcripts that yielded the amplified TCR beta CDR3 regions. When the TCR CDR3 underwent first-round RT-PCR, the HTBI primer set was used. Via MiXCR, TCRdb re-called the multiplex PCR reads, giving one row per CDR3 protein. The repertoire has some 740,000 distinct CDR3 sequences, roughly 15% of them found once; the top ten carry about a tenth. Sequencing was done on a sample of blood. The receptors here all came from a woman younger than 30 with Graves' hyperthyroidism.

This clonotype was detected ten times or more. The junction and the germline gene differ at one end; a read error may be behind it. The rearrangement joins TRBV2 to TRBJ2-2, with D perhaps TRBD1 (6 bases). The CDR3 is made up of 15 amino acids. From germline, CDR1 is SNHLY and CDR2 FYNNEI. The CDR3 nucleotides are TGTGCCAGCAGGGAAGACAGTCAGGGGACCGGGGAGCTGTTTTTT. Translation gives CASREDSQGTGELFF.

This clonotype occurred many times. The V call is TRBV2, the J call TRBJ2-7; D is unclear. CDR1 and CDR2 (germline): SNHLY, FYNNEI. Trimming removed 4 bases at V and 0 bases at J, with 7 bases between. The CDR3 length is 13 residues. The CDR3 bases are TGTGCCAGCAGTGGCCCACCCTCCTACGAGCAGTACTTC. As protein: CASSGPPSYEQYF.

This clonotype was picked up many times. The V gene is TRBV30, the J gene TRBJ1-4, with 7 bases aligning to TRBD1. The germline gives CDR1 GTSNPN, CDR2 SVGIG (reference sequence). The CDR3 loop spans 13 amino acids. Trimming removed 2 bases from V and 4 bases from J; junction bases left unmatched: 1. CDR3 nucleotides: TGTGCCTGGAGTCGGGACAGTAATGAAAAACTGTTTTTT. It encodes CAWSRDSNEKLFF.

This clonotype was detected only a few times. The rearrangement links TRBV10-2 to TRBJ2-3, with 14 bases that match TRBD2. This CDR3 spans 16 amino acids. V shed 2 bases and J 6 bases; nucleotides not matched to a gene: 4. Germline V lookup: CDR1 WSHSY, CDR2 SAAADI. The CDR3 sequence is CASSEQTSGRDDTQYF. CDR3 bases: TGCGCCAGCAGTGAGCAGACTAGCGGGAGGGACGATACGCAGTATTTT.

About this clonotype itself: The conserved final phenylalanine or tryptophan is absent from the CDR3, which likely points to a read error. The chain couples TRBV5-1 to TRBJ1-1, with a possible D match to TRBD1 (5 bases). The CDR3 has 13 amino acids. In germline, CDR1 is SGHRS, CDR2 YFSETQ. V gave up 0 bases and J gave up 5 bases, with 8 bases separating them. The CDR3 nucleotides read TGCGCCAGCAGCTTGGCCCAGGGTACTGAAGCTTTCCTT. It yields the protein CASSLAQGTEAFL.

In its sample, this clonotype was seen many times. This chain uses TRBV7-9 with TRBJ2-7, with 7 bases lining up with TRBD1. The J segment lost 1 base and the V segment lost 4 bases, leaving 4 bases of the junction unmatched. The CDR3 is 14 residues long. The germline V gene has CDR1 SEHNR and CDR2 FQNEAQ (reference sequence). For the CDR3, the DNA is TGTGCCAGCAGCTCCTACAGGGGATCCTACGAGCAGTACTTC. Its protein is CASSSYRGSYEQYF. Full variable domain (outside the CDR3, taken from reference TRBV7-9 and TRBJ2-7): DTGVSQNPRHKITKRGQNVTFRCDPISEHNRLYWYRQTLGQGPEFLTYFQNEAQLEKSRLLSDRFSAERPKGSFSTLEIQRTEQGDSAMYLCASSSYRGSYEQYFGPGTRLTVT.

V and J are TRBV19 and TRBJ1-5, with TRBD1 matching 10 bases. The germline CDR1 and CDR2 sequences are LNHDA and SQIVND (reference sequence). The CDR3 loop spans 16 amino acids. Losses at the gene ends were 6 bases for V and 2 bases for J; bases not matched to a gene: 7. DNA for the CDR3: TGTGCCAGTAGCCAGGACAGGGGGTATGGCAATCAGCCCCAGCATTTT. Translated, it gives CASSQDRGYGNQPQHF.

Many counts were recorded for this clonotype. V is TRBV5-1 and J is TRBJ2-4; D is perhaps TRBD2 (5 bases). CDR3 length: 15 residues. Trimming cost V 4 bases and J 2 bases, with 13 bases left between them. Germline CDR1 is SGHRS and CDR2 is YFSETQ. CDR3 sequence: CASSRGDWTKNIQYF. CDR3 bases: TGCGCCAGCAGCCGGGGTGATTGGACCAAAAACATTCAGTACTTC.

V usage is TRBV9 and J usage is TRBJ1-2; 7 positions match TRBD1. Germline V CDR1 and CDR2: SGDLS, YYNGEE. Trimming removed 4 bases from V and 4 bases from J; junction bases left unmatched: 7. The CDR3 covers 14 residues. DNA of the CDR3: TGTGCCAGCAGCTTGGGACAGACAGGCTATGGCTACACCTTC. Amino acids: CASSLGQTGYGYTF.

Only a few counts were recorded for this clonotype. The chain uses TRBV29-1 and TRBJ2-1; TRBD2 matches at 10 bases. CDR3 length: 14 amino acids. The germline gives CDR1 SQVTM, CDR2 ANQGSEA. Unmatched junction bases numbered 8, after V lost 7 bases and J lost 5 bases. The CDR3 sequence: CSGIGLADNNEQFF. DNA for the CDR3: TGCAGCGGAATCGGACTAGCGGACAACAATGAGCAGTTCTTC.

This clonotype has a single count. This clone may be a read error of a much larger clone one base away. The gene calls are TRBV18 and TRBJ2-1; a possible D gene is TRBD1 (6 bases). This CDR3 has 14 residues. Trimming pared 1 base from V and 10 bases from J, leaving 14 bases between. Germline loops: CDR1 KGHSH, CDR2 LQKENI. The CDR3 is CASSPRQQGAEQFF. CDR3 coding DNA: TGTGCCAGCTCACCACGCCAACAGGGAGCCGAGCAGTTCTTC. Variable domain in full (rest from reference TRBV18 and TRBJ2-1): NAGVMQNPRHLVRRRGQEARLRCSPMKGHSHVYWYRQLPEEGLKFMVYLQKENIIDESGMPKERFSAEFPKEGPSILRIQQVVRGDSAAYFCASSPRQQGAEQFFGPGTRLTVL.

This clonotype came up many times. The chain uses TRBV20-1 and TRBJ2-5; TRBD1 might be the D (6 bases). Germline V gene sequence: CDR1 DFQATT, CDR2 SNEGSKA (reference sequence). This CDR3 comprises 14 residues. V lost 6 bases to trimming and J lost 2 bases, with 16 bases between them. The CDR3 here is CSALPGQSQETQYF. CDR3 sequence (DNA): TGCAGTGCCCTACCCGGACAGTCTCAAGAGACCCAGTACTTC.

In its sample, this clonotype was seen a few times. This chain uses TRBV20-1 with TRBJ2-4, with D unclear. The CDR3 extends over 14 amino acids. V lost 3 bases, J lost 0 bases, and 9 bases lay in between. From germline, CDR1 is DFQATT and CDR2 SNEGSKA (reference sequence). As DNA, the CDR3 is TGCAGTGCTAGGACCGAACTAGCCAAAAACATTCAGTACTTC. Protein: CSARTELAKNIQYF.

For this clonotype: A read error may explain this, as a much larger clone is one base away. Since no conserved phenylalanine or tryptophan closes the CDR3, a read error is the likely cause. The chain combines TRBV7-9 with TRBJ2-7; TRBD2 agrees at 9 bases. Germline assignment: CDR1 SEHNR and CDR2 FQNEAQ (reference sequence). Trimming took 1 base from V and 6 from J; bases not matched to a gene: 7. CDR3 length: 15 amino acids. The CDR3 sequence: CASSLGTSGFSEQYI. The CDR3 nucleotides read TGTGCCAGCAGCTTAGGTACTAGCGGGTTCTCCGAGCAGTACATC.

Only a few counts were recorded for this clonotype. V and J are TRBV29-1 and TRBJ1-2; D gene unclear. From germline, CDR1 is SQVTM and CDR2 ANQGSEA. The CDR3 has 14 amino acids. V shed 3 bases and J shed 6 bases, with 17 bases lying between them. Written as DNA, the CDR3 is TGCAGCGTTGACAAGGGAAAGCTTTCGGATGGCTACACCTTC. This encodes CSVDKGKLSDGYTF.

The table lists this clonotype with many counts. The V call is TRBV19, the J call TRBJ1-1, with 7 bases aligning to TRBD1. Germline assignment: CDR1 LNHDA and CDR2 SQIVND (reference sequence). The CDR3 totals 17 residues. V dropped 7 bases and J dropped 0; count of bases not matched to a gene: 14. CDR3 loop: CASNTHPGQFMNTEAFF. CDR3 nucleotide sequence: TGTGCCAGTAATACCCACCCGGGACAGTTCATGAACACTGAAGCTTTCTTT. The variable domain in full, completed from reference TRBV19 and TRBJ1-1, reads DGGITQSPKYLFRKEGQNVTLSCEQNLNHDAMYWYRQDPGQGLRLIYYSQIVNDFQKGDIAEGYSVSREKKESFPLTVTSAQKNPTAFYLCASNTHPGQFMNTEAFFGQGTRLTVV.

At least ten counts were recorded for this clonotype. The rearrangement uses TRBV28 and TRBJ1-5; unclear D gene. CDR3 length: 12 amino acids. Germline CDR1 and CDR2: MDHEN and SYDVKM. Trimming pared 8 bases from V and 9 bases from J, leaving 14 bases between. CDR3 sequence: CASRPSDLPQHF. As DNA, the CDR3 is TGTGCCAGCCGGCCTTCGGACTTGCCCCAGCATTTT.

The sample holds a few counts of this clonotype. A read error is likely, as this CDR3 ends without the conserved phenylalanine or tryptophan. The chain links TRBV7-9 to TRBJ2-7, with 9 bases fitting TRBD1. CDR1 is SEHNR and CDR2 is FQNEAQ in the germline V gene (reference sequence). This CDR3 is built from 15 residues. Unmatched junction bases numbered 5, after V lost 4 bases and J lost 1 base. DNA for the CDR3: TGTGCCAGCAGCTCCGGGACAGGGCTTTCCTACGAGCAGTACTCC. This codes for CASSSGTGLSYEQYS.

The chain recombines TRBV19 with TRBJ2-2; D unresolved. CDR3 length: 16 amino acids. Between the trimmed V and J ends, which lost 0 bases and 1 base, there was a span of 9 bases. The germline CDR1 and CDR2 sequences are LNHDA and SQIVND (reference sequence). The CDR3 sequence: CASSIEGTVNTGELFF. The CDR3 DNA follows: TGTGCCAGTAGTATAGAGGGAACTGTGAACACCGGGGAGCTGTTTTTT.

This clonotype was recorded once. The V and J genes are TRBV4-3 and TRBJ1-1, with 8 bases lining up with TRBD1. The CDR3 totals 14 residues. With 0 bases clipped from V and 5 bases from J, the junction kept 2 bases outside the gene matches. Per the germline V gene, CDR1 is LGHNA and CDR2 is YSLEER. The CDR3 nucleotides read TGCGCCAGCAGCCAAGATGACAGGGGAACTGAAGCTTTCTTT. Encoded protein: CASSQDDRGTEAFF.

The chain joins TRBV5-6 to TRBJ1-4, with TRBD1 as a possible D gene (6 bases). Germline CDR1 is SGHDT and CDR2 is YYEEEE. V was cut by 2 bases and J by 6 bases, with 8 bases left in between. CDR3 length: 13 residues. CDR3: CASSFQGYEKLFF. For the CDR3, the DNA is TGTGCCAGCAGCTTTCAGGGGTATGAAAAACTGTTTTTT.

This clonotype was counted between two and nine times. The J gene is TRBJ2-7, the V gene TRBV7-9, with D possibly being TRBD2 (7 bases). V lost 5 bases and J lost 6, with 20 bases in between. The germline V gene has CDR1 SEHNR and CDR2 FQNEAQ (reference sequence). The CDR3 totals 15 residues. The CDR3 DNA reads as TGTGCCAGCAGCCCGAGGGGGGGGGGCTTGGGCGAGCAGTACTTC. It codes for CASSPRGGGLGEQYF.

This clonotype showed up many times. The chain uses TRBV6-1 and TRBJ2-1, with 13 nucleotides matching TRBD2. The CDR3 spans 18 residues. J gave up 7 bases and V 2 bases, and 11 bases lay outside the gene matches. CDR1 MNHNS and CDR2 SASEGT come from the germline V gene. This chain's CDR3 is CASSEKGGLAGVGNEQFF. CDR3 DNA: TGTGCCAGCAGTGAAAAAGGAGGACTAGCGGGAGTAGGGAATGAGCAGTTCTTC.

This clonotype was counted many times. The chain joins TRBV7-9 to TRBJ2-1; 9 nucleotides line up with TRBD2. The CDR3 runs to 15 residues. V lost 1 base, J lost 7 bases, and 5 bases stayed unmatched. Germline V lookup: CDR1 SEHNR, CDR2 FQNEAQ (reference sequence). DNA of the CDR3: TGTGCCAGCAGCTTAGAACCTAGCGGGAAAAATGAGCAGTTCTTC. Translated, it gives CASSLEPSGKNEQFF.